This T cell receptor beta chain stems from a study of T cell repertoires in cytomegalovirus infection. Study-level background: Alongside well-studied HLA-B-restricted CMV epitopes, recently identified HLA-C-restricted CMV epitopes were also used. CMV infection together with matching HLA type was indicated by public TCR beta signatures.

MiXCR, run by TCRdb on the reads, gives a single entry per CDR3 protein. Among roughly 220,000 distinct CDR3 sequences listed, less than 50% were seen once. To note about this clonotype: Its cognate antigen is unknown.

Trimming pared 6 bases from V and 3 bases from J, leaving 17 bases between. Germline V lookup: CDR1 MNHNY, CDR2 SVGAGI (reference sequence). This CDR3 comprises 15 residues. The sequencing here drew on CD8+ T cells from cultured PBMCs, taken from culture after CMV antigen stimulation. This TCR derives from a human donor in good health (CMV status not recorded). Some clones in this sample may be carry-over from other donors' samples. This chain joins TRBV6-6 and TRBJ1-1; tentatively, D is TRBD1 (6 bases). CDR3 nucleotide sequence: TGTGCCAGCAGCCCGCTAGGGAAGGGGGACACTGAAGCTTTCTTT. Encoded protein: CASSPLGKGDTEAFF.